The 8 T cell receptor beta chains listed next were all sequenced from one sample in a study of regulatory T cells in long-lasting Graves disease. The sample's time point: newly diagnosed GD, antithyroid drugs for less than 3 months. The TCR library was made from RNA that had been extracted from PBMCs in TRIzol. In building TCR beta libraries, iRepertoire HTBI primers were used together with Arm-PCR of CDR3 regions. TCRdb independently ran MiXCR on the multiplex PCR reads; one entry per CDR3 protein. Of 600,000 to 650,000 distinct CDR3 sequences listed, roughly 15% are singletons. This sample was shared with a second study, whose subject was T cells in Graves' hyperthyroidism and ophthalmopathy.

Sequences were derived from peripheral blood mononuclear cells (PBMCs), sampled at new diagnosis, from a patient treated with antithyroid drugs. Every receptor here comes from a woman aged 30 to 39 with Graves disease.

Notes on this clonotype: Possible read error: a much larger clone is one base away. The rearrangement uses TRBV28 and TRBJ2-7; 11 nucleotides match TRBD2. The junction had 4 bases not matched to a gene; V was cut back by 6 bases and J by 0 bases. The germline gives CDR1 MDHEN, CDR2 SYDVKM. This CDR3 is built from 15 residues. The CDR3 coding sequence is TGTGCCAGCAGCTTCGGGACTAGCGGCTCCTACGAGCAGTACTTC. Translated: CASSFGTSGSYEQYF.

This clonotype has ten or more counts. The V and J genes are TRBV10-3 and TRBJ2-1, with TRBD2 matching 7 bases. The CDR3 is 15 residues long. Germline-derived CDR1 and CDR2 are ENHRY and SYGVKD. V gave up 0 bases and J gave up 7 bases; unmatched junction bases: 6. The CDR3 DNA reads as TGTGCCATCAGTGAGTCACGCGGGAGTGGGAATGAGCAGTTCTTC. Its translation is CAISESRGSGNEQFF.

A few counts support this clonotype. A read error may produce the germline difference seen at one junction end. The V call is TRBV5-6, the J call TRBJ2-3, with 14 bases identical to TRBD2. The CDR3 consists of 17 residues. CDR1 is SGHDT and CDR2 is YYEEEE in the germline V gene. In DNA, the CDR3 is TGTGCCAGCAGCTTACTTTCTTCGGGACTAGCGGGAGAAAGATCGAGTTTT. Its translation is CASSLLSSGLAGERSSF. Supplemented by reference TRBV5-6 and TRBJ2-3, the full variable domain reads DAGVTQSPTHLIKTRGQQVTLRCSPKSGHDTVSWYQQALGQGPQFIFQYYEEEERQRGNFPDRFSGHQFPNYSSELNVNALLLGDSALYLCASSLLSSGLAGERSSFGPGTRLTVL.

There are many counts of this clonotype. V usage is TRBV20-1 and J usage is TRBJ1-5; D is ambiguous. The CDR3 spans 14 residues. The germline CDR1 and CDR2 sequences are DFQATT and SNEGSKA (reference sequence). V lost 0 bases to trimming and J lost 3 bases, with 9 bases between them. CDR3 bases: TGCAGTGCTAGAGAGCCGGGAGACAATCAGCCCCAGCATTTT. Its translation: CSAREPGDNQPQHF.

There are many counts of this clonotype. The chain has TRBV30 and TRBJ1-2, with TRBD1 matching 8 bases. CDR1 and CDR2 (germline): GTSNPN, SVGIG (reference sequence). V trimming: 2 bases; J trimming: 3 bases; junction bases outside the gene matches: 2. CDR3 length equals 13 residues. Written as DNA, the CDR3 is TGTGCCTGGAGTACAGGGGGACACTATGGCTACACCTTC. This sequence encodes CAWSTGGHYGYTF.

This clonotype was counted at least ten times. The chain is built from TRBV28 and TRBJ1-6; D perhaps matches TRBD1 (6 bases). This CDR3 contains 16 residues. The germline CDR1 and CDR2 sequences are MDHEN and SYDVKM. The ends were cut back, 3 bases at V and 9 bases at J, with 18 bases in the middle. CDR3 loop: CASSFTRRQGSSPLHF. CDR3 in DNA: TGTGCCAGCAGTTTTACCCGGAGGCAGGGGAGTTCACCCCTCCACTTT. Based on the CDR3 plus reference TRBV28 and TRBJ1-6, the full variable domain is DVKVTQSSRYLVKRTGEKVFLECVQDMDHENMFWYRQDPGLGLRLIYFSYDVKMKEKGDIPEGYSVSREKKERFSLILESASTNQTSMYLCASSFTRRQGSSPLHFGNGTRLTVT.

A few counts support this clonotype. This chain uses TRBV27 with TRBJ2-2, with D unresolved. The CDR3 is 14 residues long. Germline CDR1 and CDR2: MNHEY and SMNVEV (reference sequence). As DNA, the CDR3 is TGTGCTACCCGTCACCTCGAAAACACCGGGGAGCTGTTTTTT. Its protein is CATRHLENTGELFF.

The chain carries TRBV9 and TRBJ1-2; TRBD1 matches at 7 bases. The CDR3 contains 15 residues. Germline values: CDR1 SGDLS, CDR2 YYNGEE. J gave up 8 bases and V 2 bases, and 12 bases lay outside the gene matches. The CDR3 DNA sequence: TGTGCCAGCAGCGTTAGCGGGACAGTCTCCTGGGGCTACACCTTC. It codes for CASSVSGTVSWGYTF.